This T cell receptor beta chain was recovered during a study of T cells in localized non-small cell lung cancer. The CDR3 contains 14 residues. The V gene's germline CDR1 is SGHDN and CDR2 FVKESK. V lost 3 bases to trimming and J lost 6 bases, with 12 bases between them. The protocol was immunoSEQ multiplex PCR, while the TCRdb copy is restricted to in-frame clones and leaves out a portion. The sample yields about 2,200 clones, approximately 36% seen once. The clonotype was recovered from an older female donor with stage I lung adenocarcinoma. Specimen: lung tumor tissue, collected before any cancer treatment. This chain connects TRBV14 to TRBJ2-4; D possibly corresponds to TRBD2 (5 bases). The CDR3 reads CASSQAGTRNIQYF. DNA for the CDR3: TGTGCCAGCAGCCAGGCGGGCACGAGAAACATTCAGTACTTC.